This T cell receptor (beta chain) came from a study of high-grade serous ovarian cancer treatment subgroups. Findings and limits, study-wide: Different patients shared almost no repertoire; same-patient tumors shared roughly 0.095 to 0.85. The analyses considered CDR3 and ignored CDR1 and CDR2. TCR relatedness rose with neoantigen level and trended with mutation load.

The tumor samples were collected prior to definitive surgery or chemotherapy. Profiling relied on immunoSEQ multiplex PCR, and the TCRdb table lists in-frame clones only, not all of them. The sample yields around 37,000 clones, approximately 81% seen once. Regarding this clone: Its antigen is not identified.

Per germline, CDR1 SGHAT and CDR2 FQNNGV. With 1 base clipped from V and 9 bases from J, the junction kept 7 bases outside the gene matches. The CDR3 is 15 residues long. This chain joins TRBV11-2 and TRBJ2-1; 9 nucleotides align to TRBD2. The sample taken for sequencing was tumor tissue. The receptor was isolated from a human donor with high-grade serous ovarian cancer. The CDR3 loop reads CASSLVSGSLGEQFF. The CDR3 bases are TGTGCCAGCAGCTTAGTTAGCGGGAGCTTGGGTGAGCAGTTCTTC. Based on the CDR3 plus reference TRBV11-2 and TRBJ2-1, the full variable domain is EAGVAQSPRYKIIEKRQSVAFWCNPISGHATLYWYQQILGQGPKLLIQFQNNGVVDDSQLPKDRFSAERLKGVDSTLKIQPAKLEDSAVYLCASSLVSGSLGEQFFGPGTRLTVL.